A selection of T cell receptor beta chains follows, all from one sample in a study of early T cells in non-severe SARS-CoV-2 infection. MiXCR was run by TCRdb on the 5' RACE reads, yielding one entry per CDR3 protein. The sample carries 70,000 to 95,000 distinct CDR3 sequences, around 15% recorded once. Specimen: whole blood. The source is an adult who was a healthcare worker with PCR-confirmed SARS-CoV-2 infection or an uninfected control (not recorded which). CDR3s include the opening cysteine and the closing phenylalanine or tryptophan. A D gene is named only where the DNA matches it firmly. Clone size appears in some rows only: once, few, many, or a class for an expanded clone.

d_call,clone_size,v_call,j_call,cdr3_nt,cdr3_aa
TRBD1,.,TRBV29-1,TRBJ1-1,TGCAGCGTGTCCGGGACAGGGTATGAAGCTTTCTTT,CSVSGTGYEAFF
TRBD1,.,TRBV7-9,TRBJ1-2,TGTGCCAGCAGCTTAGGCGGACTGGGACAGGGAGTGGTAAACTATGGCTACACCTTC,CASSLGGLGQGVVNYGYTF
.,few,TRBV15,TRBJ2-1,TGTGCCACGGGTGGGAGAATCTACAATGAGCAGTTCTTC,CATGGRIYNEQFF
.,few,TRBV30,TRBJ1-2,TGTGCCTGGAGTCGGCAGGCGAGCGGCTACACCTTC,CAWSRQASGYTF
.,few,TRBV29-1,TRBJ2-5,TGCAGCGTTGAAGATCGTAGAGCGAGGGCCCCAGAGACCCAGTACTTC,CSVEDRRARAPETQYF
TRBD1,.,TRBV10-3,TRBJ1-1,TGTGCCATCAGATCGGACAGGGGTGGCACTGAAGCTTTCTTT,CAIRSDRGGTEAFF
TRBD2,many,TRBV10-3,TRBJ2-1,TGTGCCATCAGTGAGTCGGGGGGGACTGAGCAGTTCTTC,CAISESGGTEQFF
TRBD2,.,TRBV6-6,TRBJ2-5,TGTGCCAGCATACCCTCCTGGGGGAGCGGGGGGATTCAAGAGACCCAGTACTTC,CASIPSWGSGGIQETQYF
.,.,TRBV7-3,TRBJ2-1,TGTGCCAGCAGCTCCCCCGGGGGAGAGCAGTTCTTC,CASSSPGGEQFF
.,.,TRBV20-1,TRBJ2-3,TGCAGTGCTAGGGTAGATACGCAGTATTTT,CSARVDTQYF
.,many,TRBV5-4,TRBJ1-1,TGTGCCAGCACCACTCAGGGGAACACTGAAGCTTTCTTT,CASTTQGNTEAFF
TRBD1,.,TRBV20-1,TRBJ1-5,TGCAGTGCTTCAGGGGGCGTCCAGCCCCAGCATTTT,CSASGGVQPQHF
TRBD1,.,TRBV28,TRBJ2-7,TGTGCCAGCAGTTCAATCGTCGGGACAGGGGGCGACGAGCAGTACTTC,CASSSIVGTGGDEQYF
TRBD1,few,TRBV12-3/TRBV12-4,TRBJ2-2,TGTGCCAGCAGGATCCGGGACAGAGTCTACACCGGGGAGCTGTTTTTT,CASRIRDRVYTGELFF
.,.,TRBV6-6,TRBJ2-7,TGTGCCAGCAGGAACTACGAGCAGTACTTC,CASRNYEQYF
.,many,TRBV29-1,TRBJ2-7,TGCAGCGTAAACACAGGCAACGAGCAGTACTTC,CSVNTGNEQYF
.,.,TRBV12-3/TRBV12-4,TRBJ1-1,TGTGCCAGCAGTAAGAAAGGTGAAGCTTTCTTT,CASSKKGEAFF
.,few,TRBV28,TRBJ1-6,TGTGCCAGCAGTCCGGGTCGTGGAAGGAGCTCCTATAATTCACCCCTCCACTTT,CASSPGRGRSSYNSPLHF
.,few,TRBV7-2,TRBJ1-1,TGTGCCAGCAGCTCGCCGCCGGGCACTGAAGCTTTCTTT,CASSSPPGTEAFF
TRBD1,many,TRBV7-8,TRBJ1-6,TGTGCCAGCAGCTTGGGGACAGGGGAAGCGGGTAATTCACCCCTCCACTTT,CASSLGTGEAGNSPLHF
.,many,TRBV5-1,TRBJ2-1,TGCGCCAGCAGCTTGGGAGGGACGGATTCATTTAAGTTCTTC,CASSLGGTDSFKFF
.,.,TRBV5-1,TRBJ2-3,TGCGCCAGCAGCTTGGGGGACCTCACAGATACGCAGTATTTT,CASSLGDLTDTQYF
.,.,TRBV20-1,TRBJ2-2,TGCAGTGCTAGGGATGGACAGTATAACACCGGGGAGCTGTTTTTT,CSARDGQYNTGELFF
TRBD1,few,TRBV12-3/TRBV12-4,TRBJ2-2,TGTGCCAGCAGCAACAGGGGGCGAGACACCGGGGAGCTGTTTTTT,CASSNRGRDTGELFF
.,.,TRBV19,TRBJ1-2,TGTGCCAGTAGTATCATGGCGGTGACCTATGGCTACACCTTC,CASSIMAVTYGYTF
.,few,TRBV28,TRBJ2-7,TGTGCCAGCAGTGTAAACAGGGACTACGAGCAGTACTTC,CASSVNRDYEQYF
TRBD1,.,TRBV29-1,TRBJ2-7,TGCAGCGGAGGGACAGATTACGAGCAGTACTTC,CSGGTDYEQYF
.,.,TRBV12-3/TRBV12-4,TRBJ2-7,TGTGCCAGCAGTTTACCAGGGTCCGATCCGTACTTC,CASSLPGSDPYF
.,.,TRBV9,TRBJ2-2,TGTGCCAGCAGCGTAGCTATGGGGGGCACCGGGGAGCTGTTTTTT,CASSVAMGGTGELFF
.,many,TRBV15,TRBJ2-7,TGTGCCACCAGCAGTTCCGGGGGCTCTTACGAGCAGTACTTC,CATSSSGGSYEQYF
TRBD1,few,TRBV7-8,TRBJ1-1,TGTGCCACATCGGGACAGGGGAAAATAGAAGCTTTCTTT,CATSGQGKIEAFF
TRBD2,.,TRBV7-2,TRBJ2-5,TGTGCCAGCAGACGGACTAGCGGGGCTCAAGAGACCCAGTACTTC,CASRRTSGAQETQYF
.,few,TRBV20-1,TRBJ2-7,TGCAGTGCCCCCCCCGCTGGGTTCAACTACGAGCAGTACTTC,CSAPPAGFNYEQYF
TRBD1,few,TRBV10-3,TRBJ2-3,TGTGCCATCAGCCCGGGACAGGGCACAGATACGCAGTATTTT,CAISPGQGTDTQYF
.,once,TRBV6-2/TRBV6-3,TRBJ1-1,TGTGCCAGCAGTTATGACAGCTACACTGAAGCTTTCTTT,CASSYDSYTEAFF
.,few,TRBV15,TRBJ1-6,TGTGCCACCAGTATTCATCGACAGGCGGGTTCACCCCTCCACTTT,CATSIHRQAGSPLHF
.,many,TRBV18,TRBJ1-5,TGTGCCAGCTCCAACCAGTTCCAGCCCCAGCATTTT,CASSNQFQPQHF
.,.,TRBV18,TRBJ2-5,TGTGCCAGCTCAGCTCGAGACAGCTCCGTGGGGACCCAGTACTTC,CASSARDSSVGTQYF
TRBD1,few,TRBV10-3,TRBJ2-3,TGTGCCATCAGCGCGGGACAGGGCGTCCATACGCAGTATTTT,CAISAGQGVHTQYF
TRBD2,few,TRBV7-2,TRBJ2-1,TGTGCCAGCCGCCCGGGACTAGCGGGAATCTATGAGCAGTTCTTC,CASRPGLAGIYEQFF
TRBD2,few,TRBV6-1,TRBJ2-7,TGTGCCAGCAGTGCAGGGCTTAGCGGGGGCCTTAGCTCCTACGAGCAGTACTTC,CASSAGLSGGLSSYEQYF
.,many,TRBV11-2,TRBJ1-5,TGTGCCAGCAGCTTATTACCGGGAGGTTTTGAGAATCAGCCCCAGCATTTT,CASSLLPGGFENQPQHF
.,.,TRBV20-1,TRBJ2-7,TGCAGTGCTAGCGAAGGGGGCTACGAGCAGTACTTC,CSASEGGYEQYF
.,.,TRBV6-5,TRBJ2-1,TGTGCCAGCAGTTACGTCAGATACAATGAGCAGTTCTTC,CASSYVRYNEQFF
.,.,TRBV29-1,TRBJ2-5,TGCAGCGTTGTGGAGGGTCCGGGGACACAAGAGACCCAGTACTTC,CSVVEGPGTQETQYF
.,.,TRBV4-3,TRBJ1-2,TGCGCCAGCAGCCCAGACCGTTTCCAACGGAACTATGGCTACACCTTC,CASSPDRFQRNYGYTF
TRBD2,few,TRBV7-8,TRBJ2-2,TGTGCCAGCAGCAGGACTAGCCTCGACGGGGAGCTGTTTTTT,CASSRTSLDGELFF
.,.,TRBV2,TRBJ2-7,TGTGCCAGCAGTGACAGAACTGGGGGTCGAAAGTCCTACGAGCAGTACTTC,CASSDRTGGRKSYEQYF
.,.,TRBV6-2/TRBV6-3,TRBJ2-7,TGTGTCAGCAAGGGGTTTTACGAGCAGTACTTC,CVSKGFYEQYF
.,few,TRBV13,TRBJ1-2,TGTGCCAGCAGCTTAGCGGTCGGAGATGGCTACACCTTC,CASSLAVGDGYTF
TRBD1,few,TRBV12-3/TRBV12-4,TRBJ2-1,TGTGCCAGCAGTCCGAGGGGGGGACAGGGCTACAATGAGCAGTTCTTC,CASSPRGGQGYNEQFF
.,.,TRBV5-1,TRBJ1-5,TGCGCCAGCAGATTAGGGACAACGCCAAATCAGCCCCAGCATTTT,CASRLGTTPNQPQHF
.,few,TRBV6-6,TRBJ2-7,TGTGCCAGCATCCCTACCATGGGGGACTACGAGCAGTACTTC,CASIPTMGDYEQYF